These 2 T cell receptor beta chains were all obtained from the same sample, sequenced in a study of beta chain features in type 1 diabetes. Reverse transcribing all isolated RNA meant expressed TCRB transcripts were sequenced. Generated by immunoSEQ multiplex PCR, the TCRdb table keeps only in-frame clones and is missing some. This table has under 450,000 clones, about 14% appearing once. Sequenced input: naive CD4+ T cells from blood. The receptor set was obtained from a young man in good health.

The CDR3 coding sequence is TGCGCCAGCAGACCCCCGGGACAGAAAACCTCTGGGGCCAACGTCCTGACTTTC. Translated: CASRPPGQKTSGANVLTF. The chain is built from TRBV4-1 and TRBJ2-6, with TRBD1 matching over 7 bases. The CDR3 totals 18 residues. With V trimmed by 6 bases and J by 0 bases, 11 bases remained unmatched. CDR1 MGHRA and CDR2 YSYEKL come from the germline V gene.

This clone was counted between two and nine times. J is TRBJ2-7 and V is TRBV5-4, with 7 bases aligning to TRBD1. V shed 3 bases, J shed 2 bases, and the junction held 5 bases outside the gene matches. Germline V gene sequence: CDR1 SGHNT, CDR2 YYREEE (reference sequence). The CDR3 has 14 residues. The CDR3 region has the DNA TGTGCCAGCAGCTCGAACAGGGGAGCCTACGAGCAGTACTTC. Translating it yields CASSSNRGAYEQYF.